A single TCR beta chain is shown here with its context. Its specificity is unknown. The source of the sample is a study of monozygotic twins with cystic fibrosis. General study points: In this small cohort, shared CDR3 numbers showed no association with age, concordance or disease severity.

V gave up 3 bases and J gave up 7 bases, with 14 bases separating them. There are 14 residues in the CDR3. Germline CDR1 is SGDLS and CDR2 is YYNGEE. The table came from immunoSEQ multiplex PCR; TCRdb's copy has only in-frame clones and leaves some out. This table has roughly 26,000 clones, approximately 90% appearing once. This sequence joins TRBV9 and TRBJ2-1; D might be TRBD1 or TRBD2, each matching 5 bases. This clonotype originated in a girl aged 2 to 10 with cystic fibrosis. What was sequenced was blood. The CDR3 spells CASSAGARSNEQFF. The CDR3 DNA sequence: TGTGCCAGCAGCGCCGGGGCCCGATCAAATGAGCAGTTCTTC.